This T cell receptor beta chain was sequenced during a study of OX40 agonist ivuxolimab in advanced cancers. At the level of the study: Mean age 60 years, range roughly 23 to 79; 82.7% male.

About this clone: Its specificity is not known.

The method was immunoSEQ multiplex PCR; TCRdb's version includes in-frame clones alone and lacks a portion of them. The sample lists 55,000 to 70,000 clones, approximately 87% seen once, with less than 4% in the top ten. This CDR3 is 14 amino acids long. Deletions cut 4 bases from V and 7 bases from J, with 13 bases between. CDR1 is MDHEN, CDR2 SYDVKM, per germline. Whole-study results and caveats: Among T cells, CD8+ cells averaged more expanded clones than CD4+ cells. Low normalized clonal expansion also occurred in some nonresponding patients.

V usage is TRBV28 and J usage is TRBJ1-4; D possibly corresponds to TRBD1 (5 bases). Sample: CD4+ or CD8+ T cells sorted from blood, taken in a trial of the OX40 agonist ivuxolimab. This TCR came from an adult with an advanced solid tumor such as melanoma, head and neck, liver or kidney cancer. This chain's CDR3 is CASSSVGETEKLFF. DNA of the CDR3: TGTGCCAGCAGTTCGGTAGGGGAAACTGAAAAACTGTTTTTT.